What follows are 19 T cell receptor beta chains derived from one specimen sequenced in a study of cytomegalovirus exposure and HLA in healthy donors (dated by TCRdb to 2015 to 2018). Library preparation used the immunoSEQ multiplex PCR assay. In its TCRdb copy, this immuneACCESS table keeps in-frame sequences only and misses some clones. Where compared with another copy, unresolved V genes explain less than half of these, and the others have no known cause. A total of around 400,000 clones appear in this sample, 86% of them only once. About 0.8% of the sample comes from the top ten. Sequencing was carried out using PBMCs. These receptors came from a woman younger than 30 in good health and CMV-seronegative.

The genes are TRBV11-2 and TRBJ2-7, with a tentative D call TRBD1 (6 bases). Germline values: CDR1 SGHAT, CDR2 FQNNGV. With 8 bases removed from V and 3 bases from J, the gap between germline ends came to 14 bases. The CDR3 sequence is 13 residues long. CDR3 in DNA: TGTGCCAGCCACCGACCAGGGGACTACGAGCAGTACTTC. Its translation: CASHRPGDYEQYF. Complete variable domain (other parts from reference TRBV11-2 and TRBJ2-7): EAGVAQSPRYKIIEKRQSVAFWCNPISGHATLYWYQQILGQGPKLLIQFQNNGVVDDSQLPKDRFSAERLKGVDSTLKIQPAKLEDSAVYLCASHRPGDYEQYFGPGTRLTVT.

The chain links TRBV13 to TRBJ2-1, with TRBD2 matching over 10 bases. The CDR3 runs to 15 residues. Trimming took 1 base from V and 8 from J; bases not matched to a gene: 5. Germline loops: CDR1 PRHDT, CDR2 FYEKMQ (reference sequence). The CDR3 coding sequence is TGTGCCAGCAGCTTAGTGCCTAGCGGGAGCGATGAGCAGTTCTTC. Its protein is CASSLVPSGSDEQFF.

The J gene is TRBJ2-6, the V gene TRBV30, with a weak D call TRBD2 (5 bases). The CDR3 spans 14 residues. The V end was cut by 5 bases, the J end by 0 bases, with 8 bases between. CDR1 is GTSNPN, CDR2 SVGIG, per germline (reference sequence). CDR3 bases: TGTGCCTGGGTAGGAGGCTCTGGGGCCAACGTCCTGACTTTC. Encoded protein: CAWVGGSGANVLTF. Combining the CDR3 with reference TRBV30 and TRBJ2-6 gives the whole variable domain SQTIHQWPATLVQPVGSPLSLECTVEGTSNPNLYWYRQAAGRGLQLLFYSVGIGQISSEVPQNLSASRPQDRQFILSSKKLLLSDSGFYLCAWVGGSGANVLTFGAGSRLTVL.

The CDR3 region is CASSIVAGSTDTQYF. The CDR3 DNA sequence: TGTGCCAGCAGTATTGTAGCGGGCTCCACAGATACGCAGTATTTT. J is TRBJ2-3 and V is TRBV27, with 7 bases matching TRBD2. V lost 5 bases to trimming and J lost 2 bases; unmatched junction nucleotides: 7. Germline CDR1 reads MNHEY; CDR2 reads SMNVEV (reference sequence). This CDR3 is 15 amino acids long.

The rearrangement joins TRBV5-1 to TRBJ1-5; 8 nucleotides align to TRBD1. After removal of 1 base from V and 7 bases from J, the junction contained 4 bases not matched to a gene. This CDR3 spans 14 amino acids. Germline loops: CDR1 SGHRS, CDR2 YFSETQ. In DNA, the CDR3 is TGCGCCAGCAGCTTGACAGGGGGGATCCAGCCCCAGCATTTT. Protein sequence: CASSLTGGIQPQHF.

The chain joins TRBV2 to TRBJ2-7, with D possibly being TRBD2 (5 bases). V dropped 1 base and J dropped 1 base, with 8 bases sitting between them. The germline gives CDR1 SNHLY, CDR2 FYNNEI. The length of the CDR3 is 14 residues. This CDR3 is CASSEGRGSYEQYF. CDR3 DNA: TGTGCCAGCAGTGAAGGTCGGGGTTCCTACGAGCAGTACTTC.

This clone was found once. The chain carries TRBV4-1 and TRBJ2-2, with 14 positions matching TRBD2. CDR3 size: 19 residues. In germline, CDR1 is MGHRA, CDR2 YSYEKL. V was pared by 0 bases and J by 4 bases, with 7 bases of the junction left unmatched. CDR3 residues: CASSQERLAGGRVTGELFF. The CDR3 coding sequence is TGCGCCAGCAGCCAAGAACGACTAGCGGGGGGGCGAGTCACCGGGGAGCTGTTTTTT.

This chain links TRBV6-4 with TRBJ2-3; 11 bases are a match to TRBD2. There are 15 residues in the CDR3. Per the germline V gene, CDR1 is MRHNA and CDR2 is SNTAGT. Unmatched junction bases numbered 1, after V lost 5 bases and J lost 0 bases. CDR3: CASSRTSGSTDTQYF. CDR3 coding DNA: TGTGCCAGCAGTCGGACTAGCGGGAGCACAGATACGCAGTATTTT.

The chain recombines TRBV14 with TRBJ2-1, with 10 bases aligning to TRBD2. The V and J ends lost 4 bases and 9 bases, in that order; junction bases with no gene match: 12. Germline CDR1 SGHDN, CDR2 FVKESK. The CDR3 contains 16 residues. The CDR3 loop is CASSRVISGGASEQFF. As DNA, the CDR3 is TGTGCCAGCAGCCGAGTTATCAGCGGGGGGGCTAGTGAGCAGTTCTTC.

The rearrangement joins TRBV30 to TRBJ2-5; maybe TRBD2 (6 bases). The CDR3 extends over 16 amino acids. Germline assignment: CDR1 GTSNPN and CDR2 SVGIG (reference sequence). V lost 4 bases and J lost 5, with 23 bases in between. The CDR3 nucleotides are TGTGCCTGGAAGAATTTATGGGATCTACGGGGGGAGACCCAGTACTTC. Protein: CAWKNLWDLRGETQYF.

This chain uses TRBV13 with TRBJ1-2; 7 bases agree with TRBD1. The CDR3 spans 18 residues. Germline CDR1 is PRHDT and CDR2 is FYEKMQ (reference sequence). Trimming cost V 5 bases and J 4 bases; bases outside gene matches: 19. This CDR3 reads CASSAGAMDRFHLYGYTF. CDR3 DNA sequence: TGTGCCAGCAGCGCCGGTGCGATGGACAGGTTTCACCTCTATGGCTACACCTTC.

This rearrangement joins TRBV10-3 to TRBJ1-5, with D unresolved. Germline CDR1 reads ENHRY; CDR2 reads SYGVKD. The CDR3 runs to 12 residues. Deletions cut 10 bases from V and 4 bases from J, with 11 bases between. The CDR3 bases are TGTGCCACGGGAGAGCAGAATCAGCCCCAGCATTTT. Amino acids: CATGEQNQPQHF.

This clone appeared a few times. The rearrangement joins TRBV5-1 to TRBJ1-1, with TRBD1 matching 9 bases. This CDR3 region has 14 residues. V trimming: 4 bases; J trimming: 2 bases; junction bases outside the gene matches: 3. The germline CDR1 and CDR2 sequences are SGHRS and YFSETQ. The CDR3 loop is CASSTGQGNTEAFF. In nucleotides, the CDR3 is TGCGCCAGCAGCACGGGACAGGGAAACACTGAAGCTTTCTTT.

The count of this clone is one. The chain couples TRBV27 to TRBJ2-3, with D possibly matching TRBD1 (6 bases). The length of the CDR3 is 13 residues. From germline, CDR1 is MNHEY and CDR2 SMNVEV (reference sequence). V dropped 5 bases and J dropped 7 bases, with 13 bases sitting between them. The CDR3 loop is CASSPTGRNTQYF. CDR3 in DNA: TGTGCCAGCAGTCCAACAGGGCGGAATACGCAGTATTTT.

The rearrangement links TRBV18 to TRBJ1-1; D gene ambiguous. V was pared by 2 bases and J by 0 bases, with 7 bases between. From germline, CDR1 is KGHSH and CDR2 LQKENI. The CDR3 is 14 amino acids. The CDR3 is CASSPGNMNTEAFF. Here the CDR3 DNA reads TGTGCCAGCTCACCAGGTAACATGAACACTGAAGCTTTCTTT.

CDR3 region: CASSSHYPPYNEQFF. CDR3 in DNA: TGTGCCAGCAGTTCCCACTACCCACCTTACAATGAGCAGTTCTTC. The chain links TRBV27 to TRBJ2-1; no firm D call. The CDR3 runs 15 residues. Germline lookup yields CDR1 MNHEY and CDR2 SMNVEV (reference sequence). The V and J ends lost 4 bases and 4 bases respectively, with 14 bases between them.

The chain recombines TRBV5-1 with TRBJ2-7; TRBD1 agrees at 8 bases. There are 14 residues in the CDR3. V lost 1 base to trimming and J lost 7 bases; unmatched junction nucleotides: 7. Germline V gives CDR1 SGHRS, CDR2 YFSETQ. CDR3 amino acids: CASSLQGARREQYF. DNA for the CDR3: TGCGCCAGCAGCTTGCAGGGGGCCCGGAGGGAGCAGTACTTC.

This chain links TRBV4-1 with TRBJ2-7; D might be TRBD1 (5 bases). CDR1 MGHRA and CDR2 YSYEKL come from the germline V gene. This CDR3 is built from 14 residues. The germline V and J ends were trimmed by 4 bases and 5 bases, with 15 bases remaining between them. The CDR3 sequence is CASSPLGARDEQYF. Here the CDR3 DNA reads TGCGCCAGCAGCCCCTTAGGGGCCCGCGACGAGCAGTACTTC.

The chain employs TRBV18 and TRBJ2-2; possible D gene TRBD1, 6 bases. Per the germline V gene, CDR1 is KGHSH and CDR2 is LQKENI. V lost 3 bases and J 6 bases, leaving 20 bases between the germline ends. This CDR3 is built from 17 residues. The CDR3 nucleotides are TGTGCCAGCTCACCGCCTAGGGGGAGCGCCCGGGCCGGGGAGCTGTTTTTT. This gives the protein CASSPPRGSARAGELFF. Full variable domain (outside the CDR3, taken from reference TRBV18 and TRBJ2-2): NAGVMQNPRHLVRRRGQEARLRCSPMKGHSHVYWYRQLPEEGLKFMVYLQKENIIDESGMPKERFSAEFPKEGPSILRIQQVVRGDSAAYFCASSPPRGSARAGELFFGEGSRLTVL.